These T cell receptor beta chains were read from a single sample in a study of radiotherapy plus CTLA-4 blockade in lung cancer. Here immunoSEQ multiplex PCR was the method, and the copy in TCRdb shows in-frame clones only, minus some. This sample has around 70,000 clones; about 80% occur once, and the top ten carry roughly 3.9%. Specimen: peripheral blood, collected from a patient treated with radiotherapy plus ipilimumab. The source is a human donor with non-small cell lung cancer who had a partial response to radiotherapy plus ipilimumab. The CDR3 runs from the conserved cysteine through the conserved F or W. The D gene is left open where the match is weak. Only some rows state a clone size, as once, few, many or a class for expanded clones.

D	V	size	J	DNA	CDR3
-	TRBV2	-	TRBJ2-2	TGTGCCAGCAAGAGACAGAACACCGGGGAGCTGTTTTTT	CASKRQNTGELFF
-	TRBV7-9	-	TRBJ2-5	TGTGCCAGCAGCCCCACGGGGCAAGAGACCCAGTACTTC	CASSPTGQETQYF
-	TRBV5-1	-	TRBJ1-1	TGCGCCAGCAGGGATACAGGGAAGCCAGCTTTCTTT	CASRDTGKPAFF
TRBD1	TRBV19	-	TRBJ2-3	TGTGCCAGTAGTATAGCTGGACAGGTGCCAGATACGCAGTATTTT	CASSIAGQVPDTQYF
-	TRBV28	-	TRBJ2-4	TGTGCCAGCAGTTTGAGAGGATCCACCAGTTACATTCAGTACTTC	CASSLRGSTSYIQYF
TRBD2	TRBV6-1	-	TRBJ2-3	TGTGCCAGCAGTGAAGCCGTTAGCGGGAGCCGCACAGATACGCAGTATTTT	CASSEAVSGSRTDTQYF
-	TRBV15	-	TRBJ1-2	TGTGCCACCAGCAGAGCCGGGACTGTTAACTATGGCTACACCTTC	CATSRAGTVNYGYTF
TRBD2	TRBV7-6	-	TRBJ2-7	TGTGCCAGCAGCTCCGAGGGTGGTAGCGGGGGGACCTACGAGCAGTACTTC	CASSSEGGSGGTYEQYF
TRBD2	TRBV18	-	TRBJ2-3	TGTGCCAGCTCACGGACTAGCGGGACCGTAGTGAGGACAGATACGCAGTATTTT	CASSRTSGTVVRTDTQYF
-	TRBV20-1	-	TRBJ2-3	TGCAGTGCTAGAGTCGGGGATACGCAGTATTTT	CSARVGDTQYF
TRBD1	TRBV7-6	-	TRBJ1-5	TGTGCCAGCAGCGCCGGGACAGCTAATCAGCCCCAGCATTTT	CASSAGTANQPQHF
TRBD2	TRBV4-2	once	TRBJ2-7	TGTGCCAGCAGCCGAGTGGGAGCGGGGAGCTCCTACGAGCAGTACTTC	CASSRVGAGSSYEQYF
-	TRBV5-6	-	TRBJ1-2	TGTGCCAGCAGCCCCGGAGGGTCCTATGGCTACACCTTC	CASSPGGSYGYTF
TRBD1	TRBV19	-	TRBJ1-1	TGTGCCAGTAGGGCTACAGGGGGCCCACGAGGAGGAGCTTTCTTT	CASRATGGPRGGAFF
-	TRBV4-1	-	TRBJ1-1	TGCGCCAGCAGCCAACAGGGGCCGGGGAACACTGAAGCTTTCTTT	CASSQQGPGNTEAFF
-	TRBV5-1	-	TRBJ2-5	TGCGCCAGCAGCCTGGGGGGAGCTCAAGAGACCCAGTACTTC	CASSLGGAQETQYF
TRBD1	TRBV30	-	TRBJ2-5	TGTGCCTGGAGTTTACGAACAGGGGTTCAAGAGACCCAGTACTTC	CAWSLRTGVQETQYF